Sequencing of this T cell receptor beta chain was carried out in a study of blood T cells in healthy people across ages (dated by TCRdb to between 2015 and 2016). For context, the study as a whole: In model experiments, roughly one uniquely barcoded TCR beta cDNA molecule per two T cells was captured by template switching. Using deep sequencing normalized with unique cDNA molecular identifiers, the study measured how TCR beta repertoire diversity changes with age. The donors were split into four age groups: young (average around 16 years), middle-aged (roughly 39), aged (over 55) and long-lived (roughly 86). Two additional independent replicas of 1 million unique cDNA reads from the same blood draw were analyzed for two donors (one aged 18 to 30 and one aged 80 or older).

The 39 donors, aged about 6 to 95 years, were systemically healthy Caucasian individuals from Russia. About 9.8 milliliters of peripheral blood were drawn from each donor into EDTA-treated Vacutainer tubes. Ficoll-Paque density-gradient centrifugation was used to isolate PBMCs, with at least 6.5 million per sample. Trizol reagent was used to extract total RNA from the PBMCs, yielding at least 6 micrograms per sample. The percentages of naive CD45RAhigh/CD27high T cells were determined by flow cytometry on a PBMC aliquot from every donor. Libraries came from 5' RACE. These reads were obtained on an Illumina HiSeq 2500. A second PCR of about 6 to 11 cycles was performed with a sample-barcoded 5' primer and a J-beta primer mix. A unique molecular identifier was introduced onto each TCR beta cDNA molecule by a template-switch 5' adaptor carrying 12 random nucleotides. At least 3 million CDR3-containing paired-end reads were obtained from each sample. First-strand cDNA was synthesized from all RNA with the Mint cDNA synthesis kit, primed by a TRBC-specific oligonucleotide. All cDNA was treated with uracil-DNA glycosylase and then went through a first 18-cycle PCR with the universal primers M1SS and BC2_uni_R. In the original analysis: For normalization, 1 million high-quality reads, each with a distinct molecular identifier, were randomly selected from each sample. Reads sharing molecular identifiers were discarded rather than binned into consensus sequences. CDR3 identification, clonotype clustering and error correction used MiTCR with a Q25 quality threshold and the strictest error-elimination algorithm. A nonparametric unseen species model with Euler transformation was used to estimate lower-bound total TCR beta diversity. Using fastp at Q25 and MiXCR, TCRdb reprocessed the public reads and kept productive beta chains. Entries that share a CDR3 protein sequence are merged under the most common genes and DNA. These V and J calls originate from TCRdb's pipeline instead of the authors' own analysis. The sample table contains some 890,000 distinct CDR3 sequences; only one count was recorded for around 29% of them. The ten biggest clones cover 10% of the sample.

There are many counts of this clonotype. The antigen it binds to is not known. No much larger clone is present one base from it, and per-base qualities are unavailable. Trimmed from V: 5 bases; trimmed from J: 2 bases; junction bases lacking a gene match: 5. The CDR3 measures 15 amino acids from cysteine to phenylalanine. Only the CDR3 DNA stays, 45 bases, in frame from base 1. Study-wide conclusions, independent of this receptor: Because donor CMV infection status was unknown, age-related changes in expanded clonotypes were potentially confounded. The long-lived group showed more naive CD4+ T cells, fewer expanded clones and increased TCR diversity than the aged group, suggesting age selection. Bulk unsorted PBMC profiling prevented conclusive comparison of naive and antigen-experienced compartments. As age increased, observed TCR beta diversity per million T cells dropped in a roughly linear way, and a significant reduction was already evident by age roughly 36. There was a strong correlation between observed TCR beta diversity and the percentage of naive T cells measured by flow cytometry. Estimates of total diversity based on one million sequenced T cells were regarded as lower bounds and as underestimates.

The same data also contributed to another study, on T cells of mothers and their children. As that second paper reports: Donors were nine systemically healthy Caucasian individuals: three mothers and their six children. cDNA synthesis consumed the entire amount of extracted RNA, loaded at approximately 1.4 ug RNA in each 15 ul reaction. In the second PCR, sample barcodes and 2-4 random nucleotides were introduced via the M1S primer. More than 8 million TCR beta CDR3 reads were obtained from each mother, and roughly 3 million reads were obtained from each child. TCR recombination output is similarly shaped by thymic selection in related and unrelated pairs, with a minor effect exerted by inherited differences. Normalized repertoire overlap was always found to be slightly, but never significantly, higher in related mother-child pairs than in unrelated mother-child pairs. Persistent microchimeric T cell clones were not detected, at a sensitivity of approximately 98 clones per million clonotypes. The study used deep NGS to compare TCR beta repertoires of mothers and children, seeking features distinguishing related mother-child pairs from unrelated individuals. On average, the children were around 11 +/- 4 years old, while the mothers were 40 +/- 4 years old. Libraries were sequenced on Illumina HiSeq 2000 with 100+100 nt paired-end reads after adapter ligation with NEBNext reagents. To prevent cross-contamination, the mother and child libraries were prepared a month apart and were sequenced in separate runs. For each donor, between roughly 500,000 and 2,200,000 distinct TCR beta clonotypes were identified. Naive TCR beta clonotypes were estimated from low-frequency clonotypes matched to each donor's FACS-determined naive share, without sorting.

Material for sequencing was blood. This receptor chain uses TRBV12-3 or TRBV12-4 and TRBJ1-4, and TRBD1 matches 7 of the central bases. This TCR was sampled from a woman aged 40 to 49 in good health. The nucleotide sequence reads TGTGCCAGCAGTCCACGACAGGGCACTAATGAAAAACTGTTTTTT. Translated, it reads CASSPRQGTNEKLFF.